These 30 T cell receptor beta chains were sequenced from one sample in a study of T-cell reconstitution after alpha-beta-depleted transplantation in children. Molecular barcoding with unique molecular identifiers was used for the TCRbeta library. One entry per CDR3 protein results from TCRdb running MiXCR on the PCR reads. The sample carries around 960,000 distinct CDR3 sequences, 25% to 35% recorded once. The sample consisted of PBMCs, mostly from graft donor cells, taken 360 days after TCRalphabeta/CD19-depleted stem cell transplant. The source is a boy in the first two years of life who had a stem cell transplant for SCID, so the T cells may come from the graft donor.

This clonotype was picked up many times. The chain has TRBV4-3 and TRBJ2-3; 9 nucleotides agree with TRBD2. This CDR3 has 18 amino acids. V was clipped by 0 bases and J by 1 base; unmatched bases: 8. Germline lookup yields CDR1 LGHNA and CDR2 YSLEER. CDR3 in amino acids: CASSQDFGTSLGTDTQYF. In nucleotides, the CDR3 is TGCGCCAGCAGCCAAGATTTTGGGACTAGCTTGGGCACAGATACGCAGTATTTT.

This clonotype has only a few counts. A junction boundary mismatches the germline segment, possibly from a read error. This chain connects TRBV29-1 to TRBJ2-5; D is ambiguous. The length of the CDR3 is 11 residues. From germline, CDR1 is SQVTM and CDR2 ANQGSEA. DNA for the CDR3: TGCAGCGTTGCTAGGGTAGAGACCCAGTGCTTC. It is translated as CSVARVETQCF.

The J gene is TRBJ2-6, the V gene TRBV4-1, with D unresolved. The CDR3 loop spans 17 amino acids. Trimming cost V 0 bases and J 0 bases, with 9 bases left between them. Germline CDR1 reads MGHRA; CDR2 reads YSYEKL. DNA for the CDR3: TGCGCCAGCAGCCAAGACTCGGCGGCCTCTGGGGCCAACGTCCTGACTTTC. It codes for CASSQDSAASGANVLTF.

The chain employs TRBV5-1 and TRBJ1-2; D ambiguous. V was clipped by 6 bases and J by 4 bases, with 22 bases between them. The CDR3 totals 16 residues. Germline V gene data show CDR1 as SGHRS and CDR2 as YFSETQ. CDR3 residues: CASKSAKTSEGYGYTF. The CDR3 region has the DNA TGCGCCAGCAAATCCGCCAAGACCAGTGAAGGCTATGGCTACACCTTC.

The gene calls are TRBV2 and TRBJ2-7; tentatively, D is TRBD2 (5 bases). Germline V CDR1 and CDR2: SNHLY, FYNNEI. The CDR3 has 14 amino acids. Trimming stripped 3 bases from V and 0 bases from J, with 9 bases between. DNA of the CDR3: TGTGCCAGCAGTGATTCGGGAAGCTCCTACGAGCAGTACTTC. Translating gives CASSDSGSSYEQYF.

The chain's CDR3 is CATSDLGGDEQYF. The CDR3 coding sequence is TGTGCCACCAGTGATTTGGGGGGTGACGAGCAGTACTTC. The chain joins TRBV24-1 to TRBJ2-7; D may be TRBD1 or TRBD2 (5 bases each). The germline CDR1 and CDR2 sequences are KGHDR and SFDVKD. V lost 0 bases and J 5 bases, leaving 7 bases between the germline ends. There are 13 residues in the CDR3.

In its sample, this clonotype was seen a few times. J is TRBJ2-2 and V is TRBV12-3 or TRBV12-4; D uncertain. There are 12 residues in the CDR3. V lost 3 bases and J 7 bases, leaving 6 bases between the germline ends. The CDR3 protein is CASSFIGGELFF. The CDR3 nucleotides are TGTGCCAGCAGTTTTATAGGCGGGGAGCTGTTTTTT.

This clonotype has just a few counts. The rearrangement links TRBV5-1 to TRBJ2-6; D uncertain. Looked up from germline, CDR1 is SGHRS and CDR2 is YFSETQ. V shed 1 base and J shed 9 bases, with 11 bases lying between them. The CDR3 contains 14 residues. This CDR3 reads CASSLFSRDNVLTF. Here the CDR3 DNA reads TGCGCCAGCAGCTTGTTTTCAAGAGACAACGTCCTGACTTTC.

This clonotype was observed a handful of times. In nucleotides, the CDR3 is TGTGCCAGCAGACATGGACAGGGCGCGTACGAGCAGTACTTC. This translates into CASRHGQGAYEQYF. The chain uses TRBV12-3 or TRBV12-4 and TRBJ2-7; 8 bases are shared with TRBD1. There are 14 residues in the CDR3. Trimming at V came to 6 bases and at J to 4 bases, leaving 8 bases not matched to a gene.

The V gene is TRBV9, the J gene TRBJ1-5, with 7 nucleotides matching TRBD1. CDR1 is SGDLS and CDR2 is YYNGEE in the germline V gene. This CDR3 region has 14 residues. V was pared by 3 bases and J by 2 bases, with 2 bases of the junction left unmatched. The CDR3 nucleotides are TGTGCCAGCAGCGGCGGGACAGGCAATCAGCCCCAGCATTTT. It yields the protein CASSGGTGNQPQHF.

DNA of the CDR3: TGTGCCAGCAGTTTCAGATCAGGAGGTCAGCCCCAGCATTTT. Translated: CASSFRSGGQPQHF. The chain combines TRBV12-3 or TRBV12-4 with TRBJ1-5, with unresolved D. The V end lost 3 bases, the J end lost 6 bases, and 12 bases lay between the germline ends. CDR3 length: 14 residues.

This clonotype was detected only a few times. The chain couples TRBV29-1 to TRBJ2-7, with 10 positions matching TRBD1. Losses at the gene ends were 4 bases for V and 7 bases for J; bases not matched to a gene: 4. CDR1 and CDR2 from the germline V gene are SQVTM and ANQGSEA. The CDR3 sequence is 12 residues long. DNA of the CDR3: TGCAGCGTTGGGACAGGGGGGACGGAGCAGTACTTC. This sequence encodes CSVGTGGTEQYF.

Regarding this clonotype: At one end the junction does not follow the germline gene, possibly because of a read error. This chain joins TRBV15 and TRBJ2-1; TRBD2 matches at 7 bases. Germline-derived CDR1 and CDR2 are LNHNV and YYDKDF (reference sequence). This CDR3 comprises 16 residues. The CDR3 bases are TGTGCCACCAGCAAAGGGCGCGGGGGAGCCTATAATGAGCAGTTCTTC. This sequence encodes CATSKGRGGAYNEQFF.

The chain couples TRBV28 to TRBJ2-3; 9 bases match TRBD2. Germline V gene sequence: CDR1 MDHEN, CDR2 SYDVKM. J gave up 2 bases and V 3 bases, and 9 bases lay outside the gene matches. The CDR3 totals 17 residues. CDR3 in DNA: TGTGCCAGCAGTTTCGTCCTGAAGCGGGGGGACACAGATACGCAGTATTTT. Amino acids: CASSFVLKRGDTDTQYF.

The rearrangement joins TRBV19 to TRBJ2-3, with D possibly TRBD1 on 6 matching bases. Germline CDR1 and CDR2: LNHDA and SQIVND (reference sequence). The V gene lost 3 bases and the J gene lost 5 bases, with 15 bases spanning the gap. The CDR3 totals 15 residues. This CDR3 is CASSIWTDGRDTQYF. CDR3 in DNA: TGTGCCAGTAGTATTTGGACAGATGGAAGAGATACGCAGTATTTT.

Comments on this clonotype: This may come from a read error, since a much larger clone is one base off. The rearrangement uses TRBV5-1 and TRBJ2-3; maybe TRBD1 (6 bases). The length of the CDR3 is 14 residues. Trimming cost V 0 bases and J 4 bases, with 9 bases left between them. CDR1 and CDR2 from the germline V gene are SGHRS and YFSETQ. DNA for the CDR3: TGCGCCAGCAGCTTGGCACAGGGCCCAGATACGCAGTATTTT. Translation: CASSLAQGPDTQYF.

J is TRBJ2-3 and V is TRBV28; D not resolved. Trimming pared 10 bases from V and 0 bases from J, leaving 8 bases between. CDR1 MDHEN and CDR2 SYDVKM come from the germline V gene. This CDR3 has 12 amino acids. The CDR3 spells CATADSTDTQYF. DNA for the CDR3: TGTGCCACCGCGGACAGCACAGATACGCAGTATTTT. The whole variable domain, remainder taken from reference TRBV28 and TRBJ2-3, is DVKVTQSSRYLVKRTGEKVFLECVQDMDHENMFWYRQDPGLGLRLIYFSYDVKMKEKGDIPEGYSVSREKKERFSLILESASTNQTSMYLCATADSTDTQYFGPGTRLTVL.

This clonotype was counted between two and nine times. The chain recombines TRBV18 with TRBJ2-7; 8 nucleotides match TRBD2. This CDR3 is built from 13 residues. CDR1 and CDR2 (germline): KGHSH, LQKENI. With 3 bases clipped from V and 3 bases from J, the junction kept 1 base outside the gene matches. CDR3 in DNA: TGTGCCAGCTCACCCGGGAGGGACTACGAGCAGTACTTC. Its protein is CASSPGRDYEQYF.

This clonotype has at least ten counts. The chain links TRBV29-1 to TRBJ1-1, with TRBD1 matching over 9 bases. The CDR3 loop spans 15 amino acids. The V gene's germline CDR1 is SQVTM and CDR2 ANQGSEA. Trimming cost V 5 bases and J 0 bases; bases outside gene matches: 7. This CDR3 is CSVRPTGGLNTEAFF. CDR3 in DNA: TGCAGCGTTCGGCCGACAGGGGGGTTGAACACTGAAGCTTTCTTT.

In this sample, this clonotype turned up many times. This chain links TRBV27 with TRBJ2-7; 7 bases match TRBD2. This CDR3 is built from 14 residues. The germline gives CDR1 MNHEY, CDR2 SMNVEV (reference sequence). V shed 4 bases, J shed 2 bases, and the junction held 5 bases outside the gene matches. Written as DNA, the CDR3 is TGTGCCAGCAGTTGGGGCGGGGGAACCTACGAGCAGTACTTC. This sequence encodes CASSWGGGTYEQYF.

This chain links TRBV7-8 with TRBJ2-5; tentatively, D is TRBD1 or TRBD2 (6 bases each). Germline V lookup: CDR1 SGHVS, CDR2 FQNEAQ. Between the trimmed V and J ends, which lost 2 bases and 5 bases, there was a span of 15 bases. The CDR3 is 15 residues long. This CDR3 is CASSLWRRGPETQYF. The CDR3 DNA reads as TGTGCCAGCAGCTTATGGCGTCGGGGGCCGGAGACCCAGTACTTC.

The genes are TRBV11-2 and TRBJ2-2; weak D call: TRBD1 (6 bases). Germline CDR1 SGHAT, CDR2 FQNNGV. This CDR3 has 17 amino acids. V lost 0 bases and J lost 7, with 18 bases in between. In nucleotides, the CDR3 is TGTGCCAGCAGCTTAGAGGCCAGGGGTATGAGCATCGGGGAGCTGTTTTTT. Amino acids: CASSLEARGMSIGELFF.

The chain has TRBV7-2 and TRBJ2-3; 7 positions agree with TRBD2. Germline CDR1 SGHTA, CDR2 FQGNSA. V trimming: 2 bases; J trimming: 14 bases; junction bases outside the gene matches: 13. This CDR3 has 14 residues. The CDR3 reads CASSLFEREMLSYF. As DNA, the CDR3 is TGTGCCAGCAGCTTATTTGAGCGGGAAATGTTATCGTATTTT.

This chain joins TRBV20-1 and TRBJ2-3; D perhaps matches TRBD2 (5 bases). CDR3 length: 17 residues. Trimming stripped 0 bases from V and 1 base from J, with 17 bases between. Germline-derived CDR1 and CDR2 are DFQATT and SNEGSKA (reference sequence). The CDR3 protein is CSARDPRTPRGTDTQYF. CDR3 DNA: TGCAGTGCTAGAGATCCCCGGACTCCGCGGGGCACAGATACGCAGTATTTT.

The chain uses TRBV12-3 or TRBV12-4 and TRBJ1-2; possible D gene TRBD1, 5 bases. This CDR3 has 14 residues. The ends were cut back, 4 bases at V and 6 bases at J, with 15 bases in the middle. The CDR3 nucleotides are TGTGCCAGCAGTTCTTACGGGGGTGGGGATGGCTACACCTTC. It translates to CASSSYGGGDGYTF.

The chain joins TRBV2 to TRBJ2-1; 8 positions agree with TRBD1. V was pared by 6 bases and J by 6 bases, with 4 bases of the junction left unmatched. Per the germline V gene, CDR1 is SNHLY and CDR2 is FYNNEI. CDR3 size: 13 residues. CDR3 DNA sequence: TGTGCCAGCAGGACCGGACAGGGCAATGAGCAGTTCTTC. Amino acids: CASRTGQGNEQFF.

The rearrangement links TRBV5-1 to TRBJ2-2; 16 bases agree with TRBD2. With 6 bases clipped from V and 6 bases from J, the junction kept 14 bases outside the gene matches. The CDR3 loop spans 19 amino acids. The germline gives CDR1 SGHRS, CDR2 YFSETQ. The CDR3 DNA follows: TGCGCCAGCAACTATAACCCGGGACTAGCGGGGGGGCCCGCCGGGGAGCTGTTTTTT. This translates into CASNYNPGLAGGPAGELFF. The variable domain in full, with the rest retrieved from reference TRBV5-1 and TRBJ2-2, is KAGVTQTPRYLIKTRGQQVTLSCSPISGHRSVSWYQQTPGQGLQFLFEYFSETQRNKGNFPGRFSGRQFSNSRSEMNVSTLELGDSALYLCASNYNPGLAGGPAGELFFGEGSRLTVL.

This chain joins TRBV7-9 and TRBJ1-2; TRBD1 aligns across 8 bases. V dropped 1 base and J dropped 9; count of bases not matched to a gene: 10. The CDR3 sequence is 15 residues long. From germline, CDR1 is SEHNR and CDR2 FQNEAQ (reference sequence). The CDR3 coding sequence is TGTGCCAGCAGCTTAGGCGGCAGGACAGGGTCTAGCTACACCTTC. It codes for CASSLGGRTGSSYTF.

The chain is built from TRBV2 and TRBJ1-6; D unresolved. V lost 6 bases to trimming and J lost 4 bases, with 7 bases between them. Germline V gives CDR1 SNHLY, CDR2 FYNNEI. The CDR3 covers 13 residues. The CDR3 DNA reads TGTGCCAGCAGAGCAGGTTATAATTCACCCCTCCACTTT. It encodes CASRAGYNSPLHF.

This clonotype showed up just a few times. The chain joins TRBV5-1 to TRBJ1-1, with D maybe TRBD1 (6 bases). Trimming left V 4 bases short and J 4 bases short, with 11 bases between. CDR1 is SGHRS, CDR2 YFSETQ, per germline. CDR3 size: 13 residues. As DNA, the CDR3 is TGCGCCAGCAGCGGAAGAGGGGGCACTGAAGCTTTCTTT. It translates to CASSGRGGTEAFF.